Shown below are 15 T cell receptor beta chains from a single sample sequenced in a study of blood T cells in healthy people across ages. Together with a sample-barcoded 5' primer, a J-beta primer mix was included in a second PCR lasting roughly 6 to 12 cycles. One entry per CDR3 protein, called by TCRdb with MiXCR from the 5' RACE reads. The sample lists some 1.5 million distinct CDR3 sequences; roughly 28% were seen once. The specimen was blood. The receptors stem from a woman in her 30s in good health.

This clonotype was picked up a small number of times. The chain is built from TRBV29-1 and TRBJ2-3; 7 bases match TRBD1. This CDR3 spans 14 amino acids. Per the germline V gene, CDR1 is SQVTM and CDR2 is ANQGSEA. Losses at the gene ends were 5 bases for V and 1 base for J; bases not matched to a gene: 6. CDR3 coding DNA: TGCAGCGTTATGCGAGGACAGGGCACAGATACGCAGTATTTT. It yields the protein CSVMRGQGTDTQYF.

This clonotype was recorded a few times. V is TRBV20-1 and J is TRBJ1-1; TRBD1 agrees at 8 bases. V gave up 1 base and J gave up 0 bases; unmatched junction bases: 13. From germline, CDR1 is DFQATT and CDR2 SNEGSKA (reference sequence). This CDR3 region has 18 residues. The CDR3 sequence is CSARGTGSGGRMNTEAFF. Here the CDR3 DNA reads TGCAGTGCTAGAGGCACCGGTTCAGGGGGCCGTATGAACACTGAAGCTTTCTTT.

This clonotype was seen more than once but under ten times. This chain uses TRBV12-3 or TRBV12-4 with TRBJ1-5, with TRBD1 as a possible D gene (6 bases). Trimming shortened V by 6 bases and J by 2 bases, and 11 bases separated the two germline ends. The CDR3 is 14 amino acids. CDR3 DNA: TGTGCCAGCAGCCGGACAGCCGGCAATCAGCCCCAGCATTTT. Residues: CASSRTAGNQPQHF.

V is TRBV5-1 and J is TRBJ2-1; TRBD2 matches 7 bases. Germline CDR1 is SGHRS and CDR2 is YFSETQ. The CDR3 is made up of 15 amino acids. After removal of 5 bases from V and 4 bases from J, the junction contained 9 bases not matched to a gene. This CDR3 reads CASRKPGGRYNEQFF. The CDR3 bases are TGCGCCAGCAGGAAACCGGGAGGAAGGTACAATGAGCAGTTCTTC.

This clonotype has just a few counts. This chain uses TRBV6-4 with TRBJ2-1; D is unclear. V was cut by 8 bases and J by 6 bases, with 17 bases left in between. The CDR3 consists of 14 residues. Germline values: CDR1 MRHNA, CDR2 SNTAGT. The CDR3 coding sequence is TGTGCCAGCGAAGAAGATTTAGTGCCCAATGAGCAGTTCTTC. Protein: CASEEDLVPNEQFF.

This chain links TRBV7-2 with TRBJ1-5; D is undetermined. This CDR3 has 13 amino acids. Trimming removed 2 bases from V and 11 bases from J, with 13 bases in between. Germline lookup yields CDR1 SGHTA and CDR2 FQGNSA. The chain's CDR3 is CASSLPPSETQHF. CDR3 in DNA: TGTGCCAGCAGCTTACCACCTTCGGAGACCCAGCATTTT.

The gene calls are TRBV2 and TRBJ2-1; D is possibly TRBD1 (6 bases). This CDR3 comprises 13 residues. The ends were cut back, 6 bases at V and 8 bases at J, with 14 bases in the middle. CDR1 SNHLY and CDR2 FYNNEI come from the germline V gene. The CDR3 protein is CASRETGHDEQFF. Written as DNA, the CDR3 is TGTGCCAGCAGAGAGACAGGCCATGATGAGCAGTTCTTC. Supplemented by reference TRBV2 and TRBJ2-1, the full variable domain reads EPEVTQTPSHQVTQMGQEVILRCVPISNHLYFYWYRQILGQKVEFLVSFYNNEISEKSEIFDDQFSVERPDGSNFTLKIRSTKLEDSAMYFCASRETGHDEQFFGPGTRLTVL.

This clonotype has just a few counts. The chain links TRBV5-1 to TRBJ2-3, with TRBD2 matching over 7 bases. The J segment lost 3 bases and the V segment lost 7 bases, leaving 11 bases of the junction unmatched. CDR3 length: 15 amino acids. Germline assignment: CDR1 SGHRS and CDR2 YFSETQ. The chain's CDR3 is CASREGAGLTDTQYF. CDR3 coding DNA: TGCGCCAGCCGAGAGGGAGCGGGGCTGACAGATACGCAGTATTTT.

The chain employs TRBV9 and TRBJ2-3; no clear D. V dropped 3 bases and J dropped 5 bases, with 16 bases sitting between them. Germline-derived CDR1 and CDR2 are SGDLS and YYNGEE. The CDR3 has 15 amino acids. The CDR3 DNA reads as TGTGCCAGCAGCGCCCCCGGGCTCGGAGAAGATACGCAGTATTTT. Protein product: CASSAPGLGEDTQYF.

This clonotype was seen a handful of times. This chain joins TRBV3-1 and TRBJ2-7, with a possible D match to TRBD2 (6 bases). V was cut by 3 bases and J by 6 bases, with 15 bases left in between. CDR3 length equals 14 residues. Looked up from germline, CDR1 is LGHDT and CDR2 is YNNKEL (reference sequence). The CDR3 spells CASSQGTQGPEQYF. Here the CDR3 DNA reads TGTGCCAGCAGCCAGGGGACTCAGGGCCCCGAGCAGTACTTC.

The chain employs TRBV3-1 and TRBJ2-2; the D gene is possibly TRBD1 (5 bases). CDR3 length equals 14 residues. Germline V gene lookup returns CDR1 LGHDT and CDR2 YNNKEL (reference sequence). Trimming cost V 1 base and J 4 bases, with 7 bases left between them. The CDR3 bases are TGTGCCAGCAGCCAAGTGACAGTCACCGGGGAGCTGTTTTTT. Encoded protein: CASSQVTVTGELFF.

There are many counts of this clonotype. One end of the junction varies from germline; a read error may be responsible. This chain connects TRBV5-1 to TRBJ2-5, with TRBD2 identical over 11 bases. In germline, CDR1 is SGHRS, CDR2 YFSETQ. This CDR3 contains 16 residues. CDR3 coding DNA: TGTGCCAGCAGCTTAGTAGTAGCGGGAGGGCAAGAGACCCAGTACTTC. It encodes CASSLVVAGGQETQYF.

V usage is TRBV7-2 and J usage is TRBJ2-7; possible D gene TRBD2, 5 bases. Near its end, the DNA agrees better with TRBJ2-5, so the J call may be wrong. This CDR3 comprises 15 residues. CDR1 SGHTA and CDR2 FQGNSA come from the germline V gene. The CDR3 is CASTPLAGGRETQYF. The CDR3 DNA sequence: TGTGCCAGCACCCCGCTGGCGGGTGGGAGAGAGACCCAGTACTTC.

The V and J genes are TRBV7-6 and TRBJ2-5, with TRBD1 identical over 10 bases. CDR1 SGHVS and CDR2 FNYEAQ come from the germline V gene. The ends lost 0 bases at V and 2 bases at J; junction bases unmatched: 3. This CDR3 comprises 16 residues. CDR3 in amino acids: CASSLADRGRQETQYF. The CDR3 bases are TGTGCCAGCAGCTTAGCGGACAGGGGGAGGCAAGAGACCCAGTACTTC.

This chain joins TRBV28 and TRBJ1-3; D call uncertain. Trimming pared 5 bases from V and 0 bases from J, leaving 14 bases between. The CDR3 is 16 amino acids. The V gene's germline CDR1 is MDHEN and CDR2 SYDVKM. The chain's CDR3 is CASSPATQSSGNTIYF. Written as DNA, the CDR3 is TGTGCCAGCAGTCCCGCGACTCAGAGCTCTGGAAACACCATATATTTT.